Presented here are 32 T cell receptor beta chains from one specimen sequenced in a study of cytomegalovirus exposure and HLA in healthy donors. Use of 60 Vbeta and 13 Jbeta primers characterized the PCR. The protocol was immunoSEQ multiplex PCR, while the TCRdb copy is restricted to in-frame clones and leaves out a portion. The sample has approximately 43,000 clones; the top ten hold around 1.8%. The specimen sequenced was PBMCs. All receptors come from a woman between 25 and 40 years old in good health and CMV-seronegative.

Notes on this clone: One junction end disagrees with the germline gene, perhaps due to a read error. The J gene is TRBJ2-3, the V gene TRBV29-1; a weak D match, TRBD1 (6 bases). This CDR3 has 15 amino acids. Germline values: CDR1 SQVTM, CDR2 ANQGSEA. The CDR3 sequence is CSVDGGTASTDKQYF. The CDR3 region has the DNA TGCAGCGTTGATGGGGGCACCGCAAGCACAGATAAGCAGTATTTT.

This sequence joins TRBV7-8 and TRBJ2-7; D ambiguous. V lost 0 bases and J 3 bases, leaving 9 bases between the germline ends. CDR1 and CDR2 (germline): SGHVS, FQNEAQ. This CDR3 is built from 14 residues. CDR3 nucleotide sequence: TGTGCCAGCAGCTTAGCCAGAGGCGACTACGAGCAGTACTTC. Amino acids: CASSLARGDYEQYF.

The chain uses TRBV4-2 and TRBJ2-7; D remains ambiguous. Trimming removed 1 base at V and 0 bases at J, with 10 bases between. The germline gives CDR1 LGHNA, CDR2 YNFKEQ. This CDR3 comprises 15 residues. DNA for the CDR3: TGTGCCAGCAGCCAAGGTTTCACGGTCTCCTACGAGCAGTACTTC. It translates to CASSQGFTVSYEQYF.

The chain couples TRBV18 to TRBJ2-1; 7 bases line up with TRBD2. CDR1 is KGHSH, CDR2 LQKENI, per germline. V lost 2 bases to trimming and J lost 4 bases; unmatched junction nucleotides: 2. CDR3 length: 14 amino acids. The CDR3: CASSPSGNYNEQFF. In DNA, the CDR3 is TGTGCCAGCTCACCAAGCGGGAATTACAATGAGCAGTTCTTC.

In DNA, the CDR3 is TGTGCCAGTAGTACCGGGGGCTCCTATAATTCACCCCTCCACTTT. Translated: CASSTGGSYNSPLHF. This chain connects TRBV19 to TRBJ1-6; possible D gene TRBD1, 5 bases. The CDR3 is made up of 15 amino acids. Germline V gene data show CDR1 as LNHDA and CDR2 as SQIVND (reference sequence). Trimming cost V 4 bases and J 0 bases, with 7 bases left between them.

The genes are TRBV7-6 and TRBJ2-5; TRBD2 agrees at 8 bases. Germline V gene sequence: CDR1 SGHVS, CDR2 FNYEAQ. The CDR3 extends over 13 amino acids. Losses at the gene ends were 3 bases for V and 5 bases for J; bases not matched to a gene: 2. The CDR3 is CASSFSGVETQYF. CDR3 in DNA: TGTGCCAGCAGCTTTAGCGGGGTGGAGACCCAGTACTTC.

V usage is TRBV6-6 and J usage is TRBJ2-7; the D is unclear. Germline-derived CDR1 and CDR2 are MNHNY and SVGAGI (reference sequence). The CDR3 is made up of 13 amino acids. The V end was cut by 6 bases, the J end by 4 bases, with 13 bases between. The CDR3 DNA reads as TGTGCCAGCAGCGGTGCGGAAACGTACGAGCAGTACTTC. The encoded protein is CASSGAETYEQYF.

The chain combines TRBV30 with TRBJ2-3; D ambiguous. The CDR3 length is 13 residues. Germline loops: CDR1 GTSNPN, CDR2 SVGIG (reference sequence). Trimming cost V 8 bases and J 1 base, with 13 bases left between them. DNA for the CDR3: TGTGCCGGAAGACTGGTTGGCACAGATACGCAGTATTTT. This translates into CAGRLVGTDTQYF.

The V and J genes are TRBV30 and TRBJ2-5, with 7 bases that match TRBD1. The DNA end is a closer match to TRBJ2-7, so the J assignment may be wrong. The CDR3 covers 13 residues. Looked up from germline, CDR1 is GTSNPN and CDR2 is SVGIG (reference sequence). The CDR3 protein is CAWRKTGVYEQYF. Here the CDR3 DNA reads TGTGCCTGGAGGAAAACAGGGGTCTACGAGCAGTACTTC.

The chain has TRBV5-1 and TRBJ1-2; 10 bases match TRBD1. V trimming: 3 bases; J trimming: 8 bases; junction bases outside the gene matches: 7. The CDR3 is 14 amino acids. Germline V CDR1 and CDR2: SGHRS, YFSETQ. This CDR3 is CASSSSGTGVGYTF. As DNA, the CDR3 is TGCGCCAGCAGCTCATCCGGGACAGGGGTCGGCTACACCTTC.

The chain is built from TRBV4-1 and TRBJ2-7; TRBD2 agrees at 7 bases. Per germline, CDR1 MGHRA and CDR2 YSYEKL. With 7 bases clipped from V and 2 bases from J, the junction kept 17 bases outside the gene matches. The CDR3 is 17 amino acids. CDR3: CASNPSGNSGFAYEQYF. Written as DNA, the CDR3 is TGCGCCAGCAACCCGAGCGGGAATAGCGGGTTTGCCTACGAGCAGTACTTC.

The V call is TRBV5-1, the J call TRBJ2-1; D possibly corresponds to TRBD1 (6 bases). V lost 1 base to trimming and J lost 7 bases, with 9 bases between them. The CDR3 spans 13 residues. In germline, CDR1 is SGHRS, CDR2 YFSETQ. In DNA, the CDR3 is TGCGCCAGCAGCTTGATTGGACAGAATGAGCAGTTCTTC. Amino acid sequence: CASSLIGQNEQFF.

Regarding this clone: Its ends do not fully match the called genes, so a read error is possible. The rearrangement uses TRBV28 and TRBJ1-1; D gene ambiguous. The CDR3 has 15 amino acids. Germline V gene data show CDR1 as MDHEN and CDR2 as SYDVKM. The CDR3 is CASSRGPSMNTEDFF. The CDR3 coding sequence is TGTGCCAGCAGTCGCGGGCCGAGCATGAACACTGAAGATTTCTTT.

This chain connects TRBV2 to TRBJ1-1; TRBD1 aligns across 8 bases. Germline assignment: CDR1 SNHLY and CDR2 FYNNEI. V gave up 6 bases and J gave up 1 base; unmatched junction bases: 7. This CDR3 is 15 amino acids long. The CDR3 bases are TGTGCCAGCAGAGACAACGACAGGGGGAACACTGAAGCTTTCTTT. Residues: CASRDNDRGNTEAFF.

This chain links TRBV30 with TRBJ2-7; D might be TRBD1 (5 bases). The V and J ends lost 0 bases and 0 bases respectively, with 9 bases between them. From germline, CDR1 is GTSNPN and CDR2 SVGIG (reference sequence). The CDR3 covers 14 residues. The CDR3 loop reads CAWSVRQFSYEQYF. In DNA form, the CDR3 reads TGTGCCTGGAGTGTAAGACAGTTCTCCTACGAGCAGTACTTC.

J is TRBJ1-1 and V is TRBV6-5; D uncertain. The CDR3 runs 14 residues. Germline lookup yields CDR1 MNHEY and CDR2 SVGAGI. V lost 8 bases and J 4 bases, leaving 17 bases between the germline ends. The CDR3 sequence is CASRREDSVTEAFF. As DNA, the CDR3 is TGTGCCAGCCGAAGGGAGGATAGTGTCACTGAAGCTTTCTTT.

For the CDR3, the DNA is TGCGCCAGCAGCCCCGCACCCGGGTCGGAATACGAGCAGTACTTC. Translated, it gives CASSPAPGSEYEQYF. V usage is TRBV5-1 and J usage is TRBJ2-7, with no clear D. V was cut by 4 bases and J by 4 bases, with 18 bases left in between. The germline CDR1 and CDR2 sequences are SGHRS and YFSETQ. The CDR3 runs to 15 residues. Drawing the rest from reference TRBV5-1 and TRBJ2-7, the complete variable domain is KAGVTQTPRYLIKTRGQQVTLSCSPISGHRSVSWYQQTPGQGLQFLFEYFSETQRNKGNFPGRFSGRQFSNSRSEMNVSTLELGDSALYLCASSPAPGSEYEQYFGPGTRLTVT.

The V gene is TRBV7-8, the J gene TRBJ1-5; 7 positions agree with TRBD1. The CDR3 has 16 residues. Unmatched junction bases numbered 12, after V lost 4 bases and J lost 6 bases. The germline CDR1 and CDR2 sequences are SGHVS and FQNEAQ. Here the CDR3 reads CASSSRDDRVSQPQHF. CDR3 coding DNA: TGTGCCAGCAGCTCCCGAGACGACAGGGTTAGTCAGCCCCAGCATTTT.

The genes are TRBV5-1 and TRBJ2-5; tentative D call: TRBD2 (5 bases). Trimming shortened V by 5 bases and J by 5 bases, and 10 bases separated the two germline ends. The length of the CDR3 is 12 residues. Per germline, CDR1 SGHRS and CDR2 YFSETQ. The chain's CDR3 is CASSRPGETQYF. CDR3 in DNA: TGCGCCAGCAGTAGACCGGGGGAGACCCAGTACTTC.

The chain uses TRBV4-1 and TRBJ2-7, with TRBD2 as a possible D gene (5 bases). The CDR3 spans 13 residues. In germline, CDR1 is MGHRA, CDR2 YSYEKL. V lost 1 base, J lost 2 bases, and 6 bases lay in between. Here the CDR3 DNA reads TGCGCCAGCAGCCAAGGTAGCGCCTACGAGCAGTACTTC. Translated, it gives CASSQGSAYEQYF.

V is TRBV29-1 and J is TRBJ2-5, with 8 bases fitting TRBD2. Unmatched junction bases numbered 11, after V lost 6 bases and J lost 5 bases. This CDR3 comprises 14 residues. CDR1 and CDR2 from the germline V gene are SQVTM and ANQGSEA. As DNA, the CDR3 is TGCAGCGTGGGGGGGGGACTAGTAAAGGAGACCCAGTACTTC. Protein sequence: CSVGGGLVKETQYF.

The V and J genes are TRBV30 and TRBJ1-1; 8 nucleotides agree with TRBD1. V lost 6 bases, J lost 1 base, and 10 bases stayed unmatched. The CDR3 loop spans 15 amino acids. The V gene's germline CDR1 is GTSNPN and CDR2 SVGIG (reference sequence). CDR3 DNA: TGTGCCTGCGATTCTCCCAGGGGGCCGAACACTGAAGCTTTCTTT. It codes for CACDSPRGPNTEAFF.

For this clone: Additional DNA sequences in this sample encode the identical CDR3. The chain couples TRBV6-5 to TRBJ1-1, with a possible D match to TRBD1 (5 bases). The CDR3 extends over 14 amino acids. V lost 0 bases to trimming and J lost 0 bases, with 5 bases between them. Germline values: CDR1 MNHEY, CDR2 SVGAGI. As DNA, the CDR3 is TGTGCCAGCAGTTACTCGACAGTGAACACTGAAGCTTTCTTT. Translating it yields CASSYSTVNTEAFF.

Here the CDR3 DNA reads TGTGCCTGGAGTTCGGGTGAGACGGGGAGCACAGATACGCAGTATTTT. Its protein product is CAWSSGETGSTDTQYF. The chain joins TRBV30 to TRBJ2-3, with D possibly matching TRBD2 (5 bases). The CDR3 totals 16 residues. Germline CDR1 reads GTSNPN; CDR2 reads SVGIG (reference sequence). V gave up 2 bases and J gave up 0 bases, with 15 bases separating them.

The rearrangement joins TRBV28 to TRBJ1-5; 10 bases align to TRBD1. CDR3 length: 16 residues. CDR1 and CDR2 (germline): MDHEN, SYDVKM. J gave up 1 base and V 3 bases, and 3 bases lay outside the gene matches. CDR3 region: CASSLTGGISNQPQHF. The CDR3, as DNA: TGTGCCAGCAGTTTGACAGGGGGCATAAGCAATCAGCCCCAGCATTTT.

The chain uses TRBV5-1 and TRBJ1-3; D not resolved. CDR3 length equals 16 residues. The V end lost 0 bases, the J end lost 0 bases, and 10 bases lay between the germline ends. CDR1 and CDR2 (germline): SGHRS, YFSETQ. This chain's CDR3 is CASSLAGRSSGNTIYF. The CDR3, as DNA: TGCGCCAGCAGCTTGGCCGGTAGGAGCTCTGGAAACACCATATATTTT.

The rearrangement joins TRBV2 to TRBJ2-5; perhaps TRBD2 as D (5 bases). V lost 2 bases and J lost 2, with 12 bases in between. The germline CDR1 and CDR2 sequences are SNHLY and FYNNEI. This CDR3 region has 15 residues. The CDR3 DNA follows: TGTGCCAGCAGTGAATCGGTGGACTTACAAGAGACCCAGTACTTC. Protein product: CASSESVDLQETQYF.

J is TRBJ2-7 and V is TRBV4-1; weak D call: TRBD1 (6 bases). V lost 0 bases, J lost 3 bases, and 15 bases lay in between. The germline CDR1 and CDR2 sequences are MGHRA and YSYEKL. The CDR3 is 16 residues long. In DNA form, the CDR3 reads TGCGCCAGCAGCCAAGATTTTGACAGGCCTGACTACGAGCAGTACTTC. Amino acids: CASSQDFDRPDYEQYF.

The rearrangement joins TRBV5-1 to TRBJ2-5, with 11 bases identical to TRBD2. The CDR3 extends over 15 amino acids. Trimming took 2 bases from V and 5 from J; bases not matched to a gene: 5. CDR1 is SGHRS, CDR2 YFSETQ, per germline. The DNA for the CDR3 is TGCGCCAGCAGCTTTGGGCTAGCGGGAGGCGAGACCCAGTACTTC. As protein: CASSFGLAGGETQYF.

The V call is TRBV29-1, the J call TRBJ1-1; 8 positions agree with TRBD1. The length of the CDR3 is 13 residues. Germline values: CDR1 SQVTM, CDR2 ANQGSEA. Trimming removed 7 bases from V and 5 bases from J; junction bases left unmatched: 9. The CDR3 coding sequence is TGCAGCGCCTTGACAGGGGCCGGGACTGAAGCTTTCTTT. It is translated as CSALTGAGTEAFF.

The CDR3, as DNA: TGTGCCAGCACTCGGACAGAGGAAGACAATCAGCCCCAGCATTTT. It yields the protein CASTRTEEDNQPQHF. The V call is TRBV6-1, the J call TRBJ1-5, with TRBD1 as a possible D gene (6 bases). This CDR3 has 15 amino acids. CDR1 and CDR2 from the germline V gene are MNHNS and SASEGT. V was shortened by 7 bases and J by 3 bases, with 16 bases between the two germline ends.

V and J are TRBV5-1 and TRBJ1-2; no clear D. This CDR3 region has 16 residues. Germline V gene data show CDR1 as SGHRS and CDR2 as YFSETQ. Trimming left V 3 bases short and J 0 bases short, with 15 bases between. The CDR3 is CASSSGVGAANYGYTF. The CDR3 DNA follows: TGCGCCAGCAGCTCCGGGGTGGGCGCAGCTAACTATGGCTACACCTTC.